The 21 T cell receptor beta chains in this list originate from one sample, sequenced in a study of identical twins. TCRdb passed the 5' RACE reads through MiXCR, listing each CDR3 protein once. The sample shows approximately 220,000 distinct CDR3 sequences, roughly 10% of them seen only once. The specimen sequenced was memory (CD45RO+) T cells sorted from blood. The receptor set was obtained from a woman aged 18 to 35 in good health.

This clonotype was seen only a few times. The chain couples TRBV10-1 to TRBJ1-1; D gene uncertain. Germline CDR1 and CDR2: WNHNN and SYGVQD (reference sequence). V shed 0 bases and J shed 7 bases, with 9 bases lying between them. The CDR3 has 13 residues. DNA of the CDR3: TGCGCCAGCAGTGAGTCGCGGGGTAATGAAGCTTTCTTT. It is translated as CASSESRGNEAFF.

This clonotype has ten or more counts. The J gene is TRBJ2-5, the V gene TRBV5-1, with a weak D call TRBD1 (5 bases). Germline V gene sequence: CDR1 SGHRS, CDR2 YFSETQ. This CDR3 is built from 14 residues. Trimming cost V 5 bases and J 1 base, with 12 bases left between them. CDR3 region: CASRFWGSQETQYF. The CDR3 DNA reads as TGCGCCAGCAGATTTTGGGGCAGCCAAGAGACCCAGTACTTC.

This clonotype was found a few times. V gene TRBV5-1 combines with J gene TRBJ1-2; D not resolved. The CDR3 extends over 15 amino acids. V lost 3 bases and J 7 bases, leaving 19 bases between the germline ends. Germline V lookup: CDR1 SGHRS, CDR2 YFSETQ. CDR3 nucleotides: TGCGCCAGCAGCTCCGAGGGCGGCCCCTCTACTGGCTACACCTTC. This gives the protein CASSSEGGPSTGYTF.

V usage is TRBV20-1 and J usage is TRBJ1-1, with D maybe TRBD1 (5 bases). Trimming took off 1 base at V and 4 bases at J, with 13 bases between the two ends. The germline gives CDR1 DFQATT, CDR2 SNEGSKA (reference sequence). The CDR3 contains 14 residues. The CDR3 DNA sequence: TGCAGTGCTAGAGCGGACACGGGGAGCACTGAAGCTTTCTTT. It yields the protein CSARADTGSTEAFF.

The sample holds a few counts of this clonotype. The chain couples TRBV20-1 to TRBJ2-7; 9 bases fit TRBD1. The CDR3 extends over 15 amino acids. V was pared by 1 base and J by 4 bases, with 8 bases of the junction left unmatched. The germline gives CDR1 DFQATT, CDR2 SNEGSKA (reference sequence). CDR3 region: CSARGQGGDRYEQYF. The CDR3 bases are TGCAGTGCTAGAGGACAGGGGGGGGATCGATACGAGCAGTACTTC.

V gene TRBV5-1 combines with J gene TRBJ2-5; D is uncertain. CDR1 is SGHRS, CDR2 YFSETQ, per germline. Trimming removed 0 bases from V and 1 base from J, with 7 bases in between. There are 14 residues in the CDR3. For the CDR3, the DNA is TGCGCCAGCAGCTTGGCGGCTAGCCAAGAGACCCAGTACTTC. It is translated as CASSLAASQETQYF.

This clonotype showed up just a few times. The chain recombines TRBV2 with TRBJ1-2; D not certain. Trimming stripped 5 bases from V and 7 bases from J, with 8 bases between. CDR3 size: 11 residues. Germline V gene data show CDR1 as SNHLY and CDR2 as FYNNEI. The CDR3 is CASSYPAGYTF. The CDR3 DNA sequence: TGTGCCAGCAGTTATCCTGCTGGCTACACCTTC.

The chain employs TRBV18 and TRBJ2-7; TRBD1 matches 7 bases. Germline values: CDR1 KGHSH, CDR2 LQKENI. The CDR3 consists of 15 residues. Trimming at V came to 3 bases and at J to 2 bases, leaving 7 bases not matched to a gene. In nucleotides, the CDR3 is TGTGCCAGCTCACCCCCAGGGGGTAGTGCCTACGAGCAGTACTTC. It is translated as CASSPPGGSAYEQYF. The whole variable domain, remainder taken from reference TRBV18 and TRBJ2-7, is NAGVMQNPRHLVRRRGQEARLRCSPMKGHSHVYWYRQLPEEGLKFMVYLQKENIIDESGMPKERFSAEFPKEGPSILRIQQVVRGDSAAYFCASSPPGGSAYEQYFGPGTRLTVT.

This clonotype was seen many times. This chain links TRBV12-3 or TRBV12-4 with TRBJ1-4, with D possibly matching TRBD1 (6 bases). The CDR3 runs to 14 residues. Trimming cost V 7 bases and J 0 bases, with 9 bases left between them. CDR3 coding DNA: TGTGCCAGCAAAGGGGGAACAACTAATGAAAAACTGTTTTTT. This translates into CASKGGTTNEKLFF.

At least ten counts were recorded for this clonotype. This sequence joins TRBV13 and TRBJ2-1; D is perhaps TRBD2 (6 bases). Germline V lookup: CDR1 PRHDT, CDR2 FYEKMQ (reference sequence). This CDR3 has 13 amino acids. V shed 1 base and J shed 8 bases, with 9 bases lying between them. In nucleotides, the CDR3 is TGTGCCAGCAGCTTAGTGGGAGGCCATGAGCAGTTCTTC. It specifies CASSLVGGHEQFF.

The table lists this clonotype with many counts. The chain links TRBV11-2 to TRBJ2-1; 8 nucleotides agree with TRBD2. J was trimmed by 2 bases and V by 1 base; bases with no gene match: 4. CDR3 size: 16 residues. Germline assignment: CDR1 SGHAT and CDR2 FQNNGV. The CDR3 region has the DNA TGTGCCAGCAGCTTAGTCCCAGCGGGAGCCTACAATGAGCAGTTCTTC. It translates to CASSLVPAGAYNEQFF.

This clonotype was seen a few times. The chain recombines TRBV7-9 with TRBJ1-1; maybe TRBD1 (6 bases). This CDR3 is built from 14 residues. Germline lookup yields CDR1 SEHNR and CDR2 FQNEAQ (reference sequence). Trimming removed 5 bases at V and 6 bases at J, with 16 bases between. The CDR3 DNA is TGTGCCAGCAGCCGACAGGTCCCCGTAGCTGAAGCTTTCTTT. Translated, it gives CASSRQVPVAEAFF.

V and J are TRBV6-5 and TRBJ2-3; D unresolved. The CDR3 totals 13 residues. Looked up from germline, CDR1 is MNHEY and CDR2 is SVGAGI. V was shortened by 2 bases and J by 5 bases, with 8 bases between the two germline ends. The CDR3 region has the DNA TGTGCCAGCAGTTACAGGGATCGAGATACGCAGTATTTT. Protein product: CASSYRDRDTQYF.

This chain links TRBV5-1 with TRBJ2-7; no firm D call. From germline, CDR1 is SGHRS and CDR2 YFSETQ. This CDR3 is built from 14 residues. V was pared by 1 base and J by 1 base, with 9 bases between. The CDR3 region has the DNA TGCGCCAGCAGCTTGCAGGCTGCTTCCTACGAGCAGTACTTC. It codes for CASSLQAASYEQYF.

The V and J genes are TRBV7-6 and TRBJ1-3; D unclear. The CDR3 has 16 amino acids. Per germline, CDR1 SGHVS and CDR2 FNYEAQ. V lost 2 bases, J lost 8 bases, and 19 bases lay in between. CDR3 protein: CASSLSVGLAGDTIYF. The DNA of the CDR3 is TGTGCCAGCAGCTTAAGCGTCGGCCTCGCCGGGGACACCATATATTTT.

This clonotype was counted many times. The chain has TRBV3-1 and TRBJ1-2; weak D call: TRBD1 (6 bases). V was clipped by 2 bases and J by 2 bases, with 9 bases between them. Germline V gene sequence: CDR1 LGHDT, CDR2 YNNKEL (reference sequence). The CDR3 has 14 residues. The CDR3 sequence: CASSQQDSNYGYTF. The CDR3 coding sequence is TGTGCCAGCAGCCAACAGGACAGCAACTATGGCTACACCTTC.

The chain uses TRBV15 and TRBJ2-1; a weak D match, TRBD2 (6 bases). The CDR3 length is 14 residues. Germline assignment: CDR1 LNHNV and CDR2 YYDKDF (reference sequence). V gave up 4 bases and J gave up 6 bases, with 13 bases separating them. Here the CDR3 reads CATSNPGSRNEQFF. The CDR3 region has the DNA TGTGCCACCAGCAACCCCGGGAGCCGCAATGAGCAGTTCTTC.

This clonotype was found a few times. CDR3 DNA: TGTGCCAGCAGCGGTCCCGGGAGTGGGACAGATACGCAGTATTTT. This encodes CASSGPGSGTDTQYF. The V call is TRBV7-9, the J call TRBJ2-3, with TRBD2 as a possible D gene (6 bases). Germline CDR1 reads SEHNR; CDR2 reads FQNEAQ (reference sequence). Trimming took 5 bases from V and 3 from J, leaving 15 bases between them. CDR3 size: 15 residues.

There are many counts of this clonotype. The V call is TRBV6-5, the J call TRBJ1-2; 10 bases map to TRBD1. The germline gives CDR1 MNHEY, CDR2 SVGAGI. The CDR3 consists of 11 residues. The J segment lost 8 bases and the V segment lost 8 bases, leaving 2 bases of the junction unmatched. The CDR3 DNA reads as TGTGCCAGCGGACAGGGGGGAGGCTACACCTTC. Translation: CASGQGGGYTF.

This clonotype was observed many times. The chain joins TRBV20-1 to TRBJ2-2; 14 nucleotides agree with TRBD2. This CDR3 is built from 18 residues. V dropped 1 base and J dropped 4; count of bases not matched to a gene: 8. Germline values: CDR1 DFQATT, CDR2 SNEGSKA (reference sequence). The chain's CDR3 is CSARVGTSGRSFTGELFF. Written as DNA, the CDR3 is TGCAGTGCTAGAGTGGGGACTAGCGGGAGAAGTTTCACCGGGGAGCTGTTTTTT.

This clonotype occurred many times. The CDR3 nucleotides are TGCAGTGCTCCCAGTACCACTAACTATGGCTACACCTTC. Its translation is CSAPSTTNYGYTF. The chain carries TRBV20-1 and TRBJ1-2; no definite D call. The V gene's germline CDR1 is DFQATT and CDR2 SNEGSKA (reference sequence). With 5 bases removed from V and 0 bases from J, the gap between germline ends came to 10 bases. CDR3 length: 13 amino acids.